This TCR beta chain was sequenced for a study of T cells in Graves' hyperthyroidism and ophthalmopathy. This clonotype was seen at least ten times. Its antigen is unidentified. This CDR3 spans 14 amino acids. V lost 4 bases to trimming and J lost 6 bases; unmatched junction nucleotides: 5. Germline loops: CDR1 DFQATT, CDR2 SNEGSKA (reference sequence). Findings and caveats of the study: Within blood appeared most thyroid clonotypes that had expanded above 0.001.

From RNA transcripts, TCR beta CDR3 regions were amplified. During a first-round RT-PCR of the TCR CDR3, the HTBI primer set was used. Via MiXCR, TCRdb re-called the multiplex PCR reads, giving one row per CDR3 protein. The sample lists over 250,000 distinct CDR3 sequences, 25% occurring once. The V gene is TRBV20-1, the J gene TRBJ2-5, with 13 bases lining up with TRBD2. This TCR derives from a man aged 35-49 years with Graves' hyperthyroidism that later progressed to Graves' ophthalmopathy. The source material was blood. For the CDR3, the DNA is TGCAGTGCTACCGGACTAGCGGGAGCACAGACCCAGTACTTC. Its translation is CSATGLAGAQTQYF.